The TCR beta chain described here comes from a study of cytomegalovirus exposure and HLA in healthy donors. The PCR used 60 Vbeta and 13 Jbeta primers. Some clones are missing from TCRdb's copy, which holds only in-frame ones; the method was immunoSEQ multiplex PCR. The table includes around 190,000 clones, 60% to 80% detected once. This CDR3 has 14 residues. The ends were cut back, 3 bases at V and 10 bases at J, with 13 bases in the middle. Looked up from germline, CDR1 is MNHEY and CDR2 is SMNVEV (reference sequence). The sequenced material came from PBMCs. This receptor was obtained from a woman younger than 35 in good health and CMV-seronegative. V and J are TRBV27 and TRBJ1-6; D perhaps matches TRBD1 (6 bases). CDR3 amino acids: CASSLGGGRSPLHF. The DNA of the CDR3 is TGTGCCAGCAGTTTGGGCGGGGGGCGGTCACCCCTCCACTTT.